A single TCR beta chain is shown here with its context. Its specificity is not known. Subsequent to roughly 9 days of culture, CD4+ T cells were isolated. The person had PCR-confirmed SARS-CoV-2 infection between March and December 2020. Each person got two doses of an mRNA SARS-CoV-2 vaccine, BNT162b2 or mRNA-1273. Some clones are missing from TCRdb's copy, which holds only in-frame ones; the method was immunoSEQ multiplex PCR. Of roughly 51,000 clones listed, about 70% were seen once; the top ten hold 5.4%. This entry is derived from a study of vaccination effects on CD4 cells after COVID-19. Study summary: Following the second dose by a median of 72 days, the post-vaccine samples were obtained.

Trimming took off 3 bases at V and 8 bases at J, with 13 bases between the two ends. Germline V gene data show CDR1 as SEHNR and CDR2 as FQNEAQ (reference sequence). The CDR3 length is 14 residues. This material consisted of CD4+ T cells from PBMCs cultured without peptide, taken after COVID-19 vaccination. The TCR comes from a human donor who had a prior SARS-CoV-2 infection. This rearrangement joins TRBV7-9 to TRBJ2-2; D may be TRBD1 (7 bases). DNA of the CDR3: TGTGCCAGCAGCTTCTCAGGGGGGAAAGGGGAGCTGTTTTTT. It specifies CASSFSGGKGELFF.